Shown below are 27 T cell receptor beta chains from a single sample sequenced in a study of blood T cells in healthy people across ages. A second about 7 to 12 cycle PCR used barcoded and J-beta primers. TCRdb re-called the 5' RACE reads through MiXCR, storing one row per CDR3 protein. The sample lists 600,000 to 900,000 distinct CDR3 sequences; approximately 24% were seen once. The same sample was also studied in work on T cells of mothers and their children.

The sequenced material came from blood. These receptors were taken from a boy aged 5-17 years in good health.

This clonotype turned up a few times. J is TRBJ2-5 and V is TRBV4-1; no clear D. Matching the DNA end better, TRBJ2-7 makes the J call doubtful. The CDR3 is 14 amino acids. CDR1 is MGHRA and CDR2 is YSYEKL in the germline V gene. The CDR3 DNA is TGCGCCAGCAGCCACCCGGTCCGCAACTACGAGCAGTACTTC. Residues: CASSHPVRNYEQYF.

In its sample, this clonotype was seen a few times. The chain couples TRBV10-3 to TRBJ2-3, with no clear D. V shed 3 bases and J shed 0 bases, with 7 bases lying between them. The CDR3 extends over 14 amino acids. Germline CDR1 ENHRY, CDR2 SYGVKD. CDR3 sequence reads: CAISDIGSTDTQYF. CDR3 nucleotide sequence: TGTGCCATCAGTGATATCGGGAGCACAGATACGCAGTATTTT.

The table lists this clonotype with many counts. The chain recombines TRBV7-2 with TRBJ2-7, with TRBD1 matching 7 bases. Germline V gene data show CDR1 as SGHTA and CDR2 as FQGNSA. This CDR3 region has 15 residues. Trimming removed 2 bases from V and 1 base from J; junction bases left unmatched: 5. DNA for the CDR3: TGTGCCAGCAGCTTATCCGCGACAGGGTCCTACGAGCAGTACTTC. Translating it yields CASSLSATGSYEQYF.

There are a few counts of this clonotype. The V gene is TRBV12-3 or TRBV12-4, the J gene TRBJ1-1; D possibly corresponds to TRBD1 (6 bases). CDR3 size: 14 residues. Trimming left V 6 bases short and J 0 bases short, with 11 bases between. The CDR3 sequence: CASRKTGLNTEAFF. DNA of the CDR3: TGTGCCAGCAGAAAGACAGGCCTGAACACTGAAGCTTTCTTT.

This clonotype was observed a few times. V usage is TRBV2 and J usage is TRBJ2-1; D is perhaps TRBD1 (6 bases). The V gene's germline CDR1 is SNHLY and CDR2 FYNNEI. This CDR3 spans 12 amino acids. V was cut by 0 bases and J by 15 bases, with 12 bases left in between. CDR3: CASSEAELGGFF. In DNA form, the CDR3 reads TGTGCCAGCAGTGAAGCGGAACTAGGGGGGTTCTTC.

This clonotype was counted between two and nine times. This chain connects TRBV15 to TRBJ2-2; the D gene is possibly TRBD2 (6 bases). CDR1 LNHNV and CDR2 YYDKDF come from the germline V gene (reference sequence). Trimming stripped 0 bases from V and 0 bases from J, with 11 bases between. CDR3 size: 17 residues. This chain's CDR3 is CATSRENRRANTGELFF. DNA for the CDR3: TGTGCCACCAGCAGAGAGAATAGGAGGGCGAACACCGGGGAGCTGTTTTTT.

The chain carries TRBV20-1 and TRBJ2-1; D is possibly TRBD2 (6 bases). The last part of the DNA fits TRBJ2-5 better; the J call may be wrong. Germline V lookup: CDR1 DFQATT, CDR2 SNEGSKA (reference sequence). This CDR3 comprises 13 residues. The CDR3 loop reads CSAPRLGTGAQYF. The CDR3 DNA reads TGCAGTGCCCCGAGATTAGGGACTGGGGCCCAGTACTTC.

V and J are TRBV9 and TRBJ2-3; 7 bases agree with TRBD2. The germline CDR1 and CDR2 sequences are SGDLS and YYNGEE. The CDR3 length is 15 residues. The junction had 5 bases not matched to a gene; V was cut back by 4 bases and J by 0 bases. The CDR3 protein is CASSTRGVSTDTQYF. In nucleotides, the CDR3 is TGTGCCAGCAGCACTCGGGGGGTTAGCACAGATACGCAGTATTTT.

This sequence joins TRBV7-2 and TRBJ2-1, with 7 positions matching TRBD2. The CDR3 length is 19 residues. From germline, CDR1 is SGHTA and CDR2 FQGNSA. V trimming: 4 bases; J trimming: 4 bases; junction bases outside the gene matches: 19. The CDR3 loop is CASSYRSSGVASWYNEQFF. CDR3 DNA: TGTGCCAGCAGCTATCGATCCAGCGGGGTTGCCTCATGGTACAATGAGCAGTTCTTC.

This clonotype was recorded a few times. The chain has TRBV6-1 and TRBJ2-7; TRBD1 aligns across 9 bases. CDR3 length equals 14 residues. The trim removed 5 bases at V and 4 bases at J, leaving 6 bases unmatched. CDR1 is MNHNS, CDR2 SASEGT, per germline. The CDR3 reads CASSQWDREYEQYF. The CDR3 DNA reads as TGTGCCAGCAGTCAGTGGGACAGGGAGTACGAGCAGTACTTC.

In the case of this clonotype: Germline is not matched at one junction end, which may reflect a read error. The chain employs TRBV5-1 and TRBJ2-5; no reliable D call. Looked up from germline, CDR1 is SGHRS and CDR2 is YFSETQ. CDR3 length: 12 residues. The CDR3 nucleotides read TGCGCCCGCAGCTTGGAACGGGAGACCCAGTACTTC. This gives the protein CARSLERETQYF. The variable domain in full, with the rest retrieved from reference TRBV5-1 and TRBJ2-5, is KAGVTQTPRYLIKTRGQQVTLSCSPISGHRSVSWYQQTPGQGLQFLFEYFSETQRNKGNFPGRFSGRQFSNSRSEMNVSTLELGDSALYLCARSLERETQYFGPGTRLLVL.

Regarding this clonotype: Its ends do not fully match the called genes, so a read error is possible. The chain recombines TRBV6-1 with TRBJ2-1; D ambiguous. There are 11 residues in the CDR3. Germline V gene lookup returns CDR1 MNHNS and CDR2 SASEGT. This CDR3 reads CASSVMDEQFF. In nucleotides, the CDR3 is TGTGCCAGTAGTGTTATGGATGAGCAGTTCTTC.

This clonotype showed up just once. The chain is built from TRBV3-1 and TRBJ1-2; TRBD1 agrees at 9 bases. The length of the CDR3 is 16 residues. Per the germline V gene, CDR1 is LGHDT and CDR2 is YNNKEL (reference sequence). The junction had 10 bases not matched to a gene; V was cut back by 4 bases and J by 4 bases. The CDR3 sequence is CASSPTLTGGGYGYTF. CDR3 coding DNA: TGTGCCAGCAGCCCCACCCTGACAGGGGGAGGCTATGGCTACACCTTC. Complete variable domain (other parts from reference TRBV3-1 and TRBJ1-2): DTAVSQTPKYLVTQMGNDKSIKCEQNLGHDTMYWYKQDSKKFLKIMFSYNNKELIINETVPNRFSPKSPDKAHLNLHINSLELGDSAVYFCASSPTLTGGGYGYTFGSGTRLTVV.

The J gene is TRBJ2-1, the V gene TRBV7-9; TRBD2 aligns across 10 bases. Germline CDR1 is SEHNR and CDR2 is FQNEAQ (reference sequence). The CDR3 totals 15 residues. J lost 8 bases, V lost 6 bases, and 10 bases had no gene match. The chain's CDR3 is CASSILQRGGHEQFF. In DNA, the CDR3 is TGTGCCAGCAGTATTCTGCAGCGGGGGGGCCATGAGCAGTTCTTC.

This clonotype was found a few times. The CDR3 loop reads CASSSQTGKLFF. The CDR3 coding sequence is TGTGCCAGCAGTTCTCAGACCGGAAAACTGTTTTTT. V is TRBV12-3 or TRBV12-4 and J is TRBJ1-4; no firm D call. The CDR3 has 12 amino acids. Trimming took 4 bases from V and 10 from J, leaving 10 bases between them.

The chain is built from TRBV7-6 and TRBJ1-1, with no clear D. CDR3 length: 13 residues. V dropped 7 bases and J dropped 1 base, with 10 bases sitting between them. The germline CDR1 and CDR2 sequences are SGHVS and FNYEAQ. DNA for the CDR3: TGTGCCAGCACAGCCAGAGCGAACACTGAAGCTTTCTTT. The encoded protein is CASTARANTEAFF.

CDR3 sequence: CASSPAQSTDTQYF. CDR3 DNA sequence: TGTGCCAGCAGTCCCGCGCAGTCCACAGATACGCAGTATTTT. The genes are TRBV7-7 and TRBJ2-3, with D unresolved. CDR1 is SSHAT and CDR2 is FNYEAQ in the germline V gene (reference sequence). CDR3 length: 14 amino acids. The V and J ends lost 6 bases and 2 bases respectively, with 12 bases between them.

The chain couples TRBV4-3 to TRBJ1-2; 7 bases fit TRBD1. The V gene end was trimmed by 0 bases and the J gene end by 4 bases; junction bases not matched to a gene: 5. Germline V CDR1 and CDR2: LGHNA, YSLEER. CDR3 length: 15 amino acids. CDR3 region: CASSQDRGITYGYTF. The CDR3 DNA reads TGCGCCAGCAGCCAAGACAGGGGGATTACCTATGGCTACACCTTC.

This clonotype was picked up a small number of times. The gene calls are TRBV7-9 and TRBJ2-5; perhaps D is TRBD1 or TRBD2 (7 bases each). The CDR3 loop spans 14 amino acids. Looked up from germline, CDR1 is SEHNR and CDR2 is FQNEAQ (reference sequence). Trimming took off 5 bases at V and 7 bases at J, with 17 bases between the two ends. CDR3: CASSDDREGVTQYF. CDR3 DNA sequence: TGTGCCAGCAGCGACGACAGGGAGGGAGTGACCCAGTACTTC.

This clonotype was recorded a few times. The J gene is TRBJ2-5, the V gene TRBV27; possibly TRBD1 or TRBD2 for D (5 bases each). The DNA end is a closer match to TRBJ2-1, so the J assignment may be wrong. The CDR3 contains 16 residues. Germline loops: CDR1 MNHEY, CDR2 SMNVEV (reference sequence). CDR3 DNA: TGTGCCAGCAGTTTATCGATGGGACCGAAGAACAATGAGCAGTTCTTC. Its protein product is CASSLSMGPKNNEQFF.

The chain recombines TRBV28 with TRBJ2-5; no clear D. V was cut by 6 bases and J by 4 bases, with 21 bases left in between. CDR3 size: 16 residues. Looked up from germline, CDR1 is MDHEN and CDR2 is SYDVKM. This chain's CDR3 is CASRPFPGPGGETQYF. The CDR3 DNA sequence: TGTGCCAGCAGGCCCTTTCCGGGCCCGGGCGGAGAGACCCAGTACTTC.

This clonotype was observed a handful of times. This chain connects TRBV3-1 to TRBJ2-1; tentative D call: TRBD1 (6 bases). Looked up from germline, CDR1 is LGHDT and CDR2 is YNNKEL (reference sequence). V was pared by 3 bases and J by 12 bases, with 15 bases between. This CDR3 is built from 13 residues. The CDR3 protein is CASSHADRHGQFF. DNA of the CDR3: TGTGCCAGCAGCCACGCAGACAGGCATGGGCAGTTCTTC.

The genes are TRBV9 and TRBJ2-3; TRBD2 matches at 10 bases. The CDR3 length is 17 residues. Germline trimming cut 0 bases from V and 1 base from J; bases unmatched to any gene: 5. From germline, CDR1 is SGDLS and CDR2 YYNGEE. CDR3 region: CASSVAPLAGGTDTQYF. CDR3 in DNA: TGTGCCAGCAGCGTAGCCCCCCTAGCGGGGGGCACAGATACGCAGTATTTT.

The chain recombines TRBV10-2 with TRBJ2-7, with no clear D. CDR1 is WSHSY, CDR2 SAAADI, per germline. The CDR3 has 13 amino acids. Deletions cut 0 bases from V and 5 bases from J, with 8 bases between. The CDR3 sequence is CASSESKGHEQYF. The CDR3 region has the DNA TGCGCCAGCAGTGAGTCGAAGGGCCACGAGCAGTACTTC.

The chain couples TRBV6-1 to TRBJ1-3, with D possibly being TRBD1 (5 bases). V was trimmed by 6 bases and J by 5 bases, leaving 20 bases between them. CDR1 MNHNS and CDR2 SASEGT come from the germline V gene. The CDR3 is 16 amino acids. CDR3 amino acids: CASRQAGSTHRNTIYF. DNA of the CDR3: TGTGCCAGCAGACAGGCAGGGTCGACCCACCGAAACACCATATATTTT.

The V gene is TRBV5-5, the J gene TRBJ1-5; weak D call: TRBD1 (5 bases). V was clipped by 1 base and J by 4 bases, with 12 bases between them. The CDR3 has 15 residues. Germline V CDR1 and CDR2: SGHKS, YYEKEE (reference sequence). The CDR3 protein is CASSLNGGTNQPQHF. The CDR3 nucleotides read TGTGCCAGCAGCTTGAATGGGGGGACGAATCAGCCCCAGCATTTT.

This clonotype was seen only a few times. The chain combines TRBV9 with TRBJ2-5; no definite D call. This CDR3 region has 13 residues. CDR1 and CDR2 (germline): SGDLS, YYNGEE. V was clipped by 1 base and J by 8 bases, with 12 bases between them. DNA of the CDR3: TGTGCCAGCAGCGTATTCGGTTCAGGAACCCAGTACTTC. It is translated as CASSVFGSGTQYF. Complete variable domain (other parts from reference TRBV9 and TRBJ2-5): DSGVTQTPKHLITATGQRVTLRCSPRSGDLSVYWYQQSLDQGLQFLIQYYNGEERAKGNILERFSAQQFPDLHSELNLSSLELGDSALYFCASSVFGSGTQYFGPGTRLLVL.